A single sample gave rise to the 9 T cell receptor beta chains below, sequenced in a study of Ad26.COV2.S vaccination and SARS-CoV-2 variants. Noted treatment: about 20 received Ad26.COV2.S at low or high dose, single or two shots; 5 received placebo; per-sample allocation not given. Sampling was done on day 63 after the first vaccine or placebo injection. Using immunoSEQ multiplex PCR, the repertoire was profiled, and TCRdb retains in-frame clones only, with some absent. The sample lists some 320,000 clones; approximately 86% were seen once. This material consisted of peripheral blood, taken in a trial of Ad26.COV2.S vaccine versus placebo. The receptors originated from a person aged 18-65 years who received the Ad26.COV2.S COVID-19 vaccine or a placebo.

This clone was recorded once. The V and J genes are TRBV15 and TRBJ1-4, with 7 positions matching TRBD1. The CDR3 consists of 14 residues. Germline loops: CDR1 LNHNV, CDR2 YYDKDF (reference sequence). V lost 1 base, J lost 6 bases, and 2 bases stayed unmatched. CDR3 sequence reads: CATSRGDRDEKLFF. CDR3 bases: TGTGCCACCAGCAGAGGGGACAGAGATGAAAAACTGTTTTTT.

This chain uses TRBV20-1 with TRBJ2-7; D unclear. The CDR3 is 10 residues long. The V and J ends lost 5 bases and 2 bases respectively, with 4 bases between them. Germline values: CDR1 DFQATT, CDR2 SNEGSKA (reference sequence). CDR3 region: CSAGAYEQYF. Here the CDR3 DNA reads TGCAGTGCTGGAGCCTACGAGCAGTACTTC.

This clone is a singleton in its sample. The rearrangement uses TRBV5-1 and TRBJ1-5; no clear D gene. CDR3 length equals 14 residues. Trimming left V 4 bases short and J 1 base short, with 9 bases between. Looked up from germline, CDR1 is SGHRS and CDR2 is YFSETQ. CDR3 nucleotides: TGCGCCAGCAGCCGCGGACCGAGCAATCAGCCCCAGCATTTT. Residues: CASSRGPSNQPQHF. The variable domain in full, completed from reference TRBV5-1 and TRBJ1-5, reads KAGVTQTPRYLIKTRGQQVTLSCSPISGHRSVSWYQQTPGQGLQFLFEYFSETQRNKGNFPGRFSGRQFSNSRSEMNVSTLELGDSALYLCASSRGPSNQPQHFGDGTRLSIL.

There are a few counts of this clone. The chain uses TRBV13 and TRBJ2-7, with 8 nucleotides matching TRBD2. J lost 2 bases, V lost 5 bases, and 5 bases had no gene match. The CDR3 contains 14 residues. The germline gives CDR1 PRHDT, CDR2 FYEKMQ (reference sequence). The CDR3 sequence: CASSRGGPPYEQYF. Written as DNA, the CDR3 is TGTGCCAGCAGCCGCGGGGGGCCCCCCTACGAGCAGTACTTC.

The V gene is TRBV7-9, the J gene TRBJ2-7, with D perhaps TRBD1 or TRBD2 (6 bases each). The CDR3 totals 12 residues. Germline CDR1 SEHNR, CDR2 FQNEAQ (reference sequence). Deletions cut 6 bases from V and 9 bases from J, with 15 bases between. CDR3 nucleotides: TGTGCCAGCAGTCCCCAGGGGCGGGGGCAGTACTTC. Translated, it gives CASSPQGRGQYF.

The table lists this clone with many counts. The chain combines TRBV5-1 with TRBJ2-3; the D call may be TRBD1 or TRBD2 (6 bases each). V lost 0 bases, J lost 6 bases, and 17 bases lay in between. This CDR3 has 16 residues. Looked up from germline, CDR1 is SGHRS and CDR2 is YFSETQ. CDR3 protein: CASSLGNEGGRDTQYF. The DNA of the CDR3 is TGCGCCAGCAGCTTGGGAAACGAGGGGGGCAGGGATACGCAGTATTTT.

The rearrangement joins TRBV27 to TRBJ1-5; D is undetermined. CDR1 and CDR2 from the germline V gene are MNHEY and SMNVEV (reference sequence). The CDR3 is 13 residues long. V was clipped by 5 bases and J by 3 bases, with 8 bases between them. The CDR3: CASSIAPNQPQHF. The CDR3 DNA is TGTGCCAGCAGTATAGCCCCCAATCAGCCCCAGCATTTT.

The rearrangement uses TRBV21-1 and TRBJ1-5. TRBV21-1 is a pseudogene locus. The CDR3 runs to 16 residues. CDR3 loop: CASSKFGGAGGQPQHF. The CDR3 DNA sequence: TGTGCCAGCAGCAAGTTCGGGGGGGCCGGGGGTCAGCCCCAGCATTTT.

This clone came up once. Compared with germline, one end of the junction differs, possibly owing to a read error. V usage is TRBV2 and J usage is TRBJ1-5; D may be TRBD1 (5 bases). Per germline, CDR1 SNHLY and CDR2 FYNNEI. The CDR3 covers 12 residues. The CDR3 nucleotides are TGTGCCAGCAGTGTGGGGGTTCAGCTCCAGCATTTT. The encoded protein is CASSVGVQLQHF.